The present entry profiles one T cell receptor beta chain with its context. These data come from a study of neoadjuvant anti-PD-1 for oral cavity cancer. The CDR3 is made up of 14 amino acids. J was trimmed by 5 bases and V by 6 bases; bases with no gene match: 7. Germline assignment: CDR1 WNHNN and CDR2 SYGVQD (reference sequence). Repertoires were generated with immunoSEQ multiplex PCR, while TCRdb's copy carries only in-frame clones and drops some. The profile shows roughly 67,000 clones, approximately 82% of them singletons. The sequences come from PBMCs, collected before nivolumab (anti-PD-1) treatment. This receptor was obtained from a person aged 35-79 years with oral cavity squamous cell carcinoma. The rearrangement joins TRBV10-1 to TRBJ2-1, with TRBD1 identical over 7 bases. CDR3 amino acids: CASSRGQSDNEQFF. CDR3 coding DNA: TGCGCCAGCAGCCGGGGACAGTCTGACAATGAGCAGTTCTTC.